The 26 T cell receptor beta chains below were found in one sample sequenced in a study of blood T cells in healthy people across ages. With a J-beta primer mix and a sample-barcoded 5' primer, a second PCR ran about 6 to 11 cycles. TCRdb passed the 5' RACE reads through MiXCR, listing each CDR3 protein once. The data show about a million distinct CDR3 sequences, roughly 47% seen once. Sequencing used blood. Receptors were obtained from a woman aged 60-70 years in good health.

This clonotype was picked up a small number of times. J is TRBJ2-1 and V is TRBV12-3 or TRBV12-4; 10 nucleotides agree with TRBD1. J lost 8 bases, V lost 6 bases, and 4 bases had no gene match. The CDR3 covers 13 residues. The CDR3 sequence: CASRGTGDYEQFF. In DNA, the CDR3 is TGTGCCAGCAGAGGGACAGGGGACTATGAGCAGTTCTTC.

The chain has TRBV18 and TRBJ2-1; D is ambiguous. Germline CDR1 is KGHSH and CDR2 is LQKENI. The length of the CDR3 is 10 residues. Trimming took 9 bases from V and 5 from J, leaving 5 bases between them. This CDR3 reads CARKNNEQFF. In DNA, the CDR3 is TGTGCCAGAAAGAACAATGAGCAGTTCTTC.

The V gene is TRBV9, the J gene TRBJ2-7; possible D gene TRBD1, 5 bases. There are 14 residues in the CDR3. CDR1 is SGDLS and CDR2 is YYNGEE in the germline V gene. The V gene lost 1 base and the J gene lost 3 bases, with 11 bases spanning the gap. CDR3 residues: CASSVSGHDYEQYF. The CDR3 coding sequence is TGTGCCAGCAGCGTATCCGGACACGACTACGAGCAGTACTTC.

CDR3: CSSGGTGWYNEQFF. The CDR3 region has the DNA TGCAGCTCGGGGGGGACAGGGTGGTACAATGAGCAGTTCTTC. The chain recombines TRBV20-1 with TRBJ2-1; D perhaps matches TRBD1 (9 bases). This CDR3 contains 14 residues. Per the germline V gene, CDR1 is DFQATT and CDR2 is SNEGSKA (reference sequence).

This clonotype turned up a few times. The chain employs TRBV30 and TRBJ2-7, with D tentatively TRBD2 (5 bases). The CDR3 loop spans 13 amino acids. Germline values: CDR1 GTSNPN, CDR2 SVGIG (reference sequence). V was cut by 3 bases and J by 3 bases, with 12 bases left in between. The CDR3 DNA reads TGTGCCTGGAGCGTTAACCGGGGCTACGAGCAGTACTTC. It codes for CAWSVNRGYEQYF.

The chain is built from TRBV20-1 and TRBJ2-4; 7 positions match TRBD2. V was clipped by 7 bases and J by 0 bases; unmatched bases: 3. The length of the CDR3 is 13 residues. The germline gives CDR1 DFQATT, CDR2 SNEGSKA (reference sequence). The DNA for the CDR3 is TGCAGTGGGGGGGAGGGAGCCAAAAACATTCAGTACTTC. As protein: CSGGEGAKNIQYF.

The chain links TRBV20-1 to TRBJ2-7, with 7 bases that match TRBD1. The CDR3 has 13 amino acids. Looked up from germline, CDR1 is DFQATT and CDR2 is SNEGSKA (reference sequence). The ends lost 3 bases at V and 4 bases at J; junction bases unmatched: 6. Here the CDR3 reads CSARTGWKYEQYF. The CDR3, as DNA: TGCAGTGCTAGGACAGGGTGGAAATACGAGCAGTACTTC.

The V gene is TRBV6-6, the J gene TRBJ2-1; 9 bases line up with TRBD2. Germline V gene lookup returns CDR1 MNHNY and CDR2 SVGAGI (reference sequence). This CDR3 has 17 residues. Losses at the gene ends were 0 bases for V and 4 bases for J; bases not matched to a gene: 7. The CDR3 region is CASSYSSSAGGYNEQFF. The CDR3 DNA sequence: TGTGCCAGCAGTTACTCGAGCTCAGCGGGAGGATACAATGAGCAGTTCTTC.

The sample holds a few counts of this clonotype. The chain carries TRBV7-9 and TRBJ1-5; D is possibly TRBD1 (5 bases). Germline loops: CDR1 SEHNR, CDR2 FQNEAQ (reference sequence). The V gene lost 5 bases and the J gene lost 7 bases, with 15 bases spanning the gap. The CDR3 consists of 14 residues. CDR3 in amino acids: CASSRDPALQPQHF. The CDR3, as DNA: TGTGCCAGCAGCCGGGACCCCGCTTTACAGCCCCAGCATTTT.

This clonotype has a count of ten or more. The rearrangement joins TRBV29-1 to TRBJ2-7; D perhaps matches TRBD1 (6 bases). CDR1 is SQVTM and CDR2 is ANQGSEA in the germline V gene. Trimming removed 6 bases from V and 4 bases from J, with 19 bases in between. The CDR3 totals 14 residues. The CDR3 spells CSVAPQGITYEQYF. CDR3 DNA: TGCAGCGTCGCCCCACAGGGAATAACATACGAGCAGTACTTC.

The chain employs TRBV28 and TRBJ1-5; the match to TRBD1 covers 7 bases. The V segment lost 6 bases and the J segment 3 bases; nucleotides outside the gene matches: 11. The CDR3 loop spans 16 amino acids. Germline V gives CDR1 MDHEN, CDR2 SYDVKM. The CDR3 bases are TGTGCCAGCAGCAAAAGGGGCAGGGGGGACAATCAGCCCCAGCATTTT. Its translation is CASSKRGRGDNQPQHF.

Regarding this clonotype: The junction departs from germline at one end; a sequencing error may be responsible. J is TRBJ2-5 and V is TRBV24-1; possible D gene TRBD2, 6 bases. TRBJ2-7 explains the end of the DNA better; the J call may be wrong. CDR1 and CDR2 (germline): KGHDR, SFDVKD. The CDR3 is 14 amino acids. CDR3 nucleotides: TGCGCCAAATGTGGATTTCGGGGGTACTACGAGCAGTACTTC. Translated, it gives CAKCGFRGYYEQYF.

The CDR3 DNA reads TGCAGTGCTACAACAGGGGGCGGTGAAAAACTGTTTTTT. Its protein is CSATTGGGEKLFF. This rearrangement joins TRBV20-1 to TRBJ1-4, with 9 positions matching TRBD1. Germline CDR1 is DFQATT and CDR2 is SNEGSKA (reference sequence). Trimming removed 4 bases from V and 7 bases from J; junction bases left unmatched: 4. The CDR3 is made up of 13 amino acids.

This chain uses TRBV29-1 with TRBJ2-1, with TRBD2 matching 7 bases. This CDR3 has 15 residues. J was trimmed by 4 bases and V by 8 bases; bases with no gene match: 14. Germline CDR1 reads SQVTM; CDR2 reads ANQGSEA. CDR3 sequence reads: CSCRGVPGGYNEQFF. The CDR3 DNA reads TGCAGCTGTAGGGGCGTGCCGGGGGGTTACAATGAGCAGTTCTTC.

This chain uses TRBV4-1 with TRBJ2-4; TRBD1 matches at 8 bases. Germline lookup yields CDR1 MGHRA and CDR2 YSYEKL. The CDR3 length is 16 residues. Trimming at V came to 4 bases and at J to 5 bases, leaving 10 bases not matched to a gene. CDR3 bases: TGCGCCAGCAGCCGCCTCACAGGGGGTTATGAAAACATTCAGTACTTC. Amino acid sequence: CASSRLTGGYENIQYF.

This clonotype was observed a few times. This chain joins TRBV5-5 and TRBJ1-4; 8 bases fit TRBD1. Losses at the gene ends were 4 bases for V and 5 bases for J; bases not matched to a gene: 10. This CDR3 spans 16 amino acids. Germline V CDR1 and CDR2: SGHKS, YYEKEE (reference sequence). This CDR3 reads CASSPPDRERNEKLFF. The CDR3 nucleotides are TGTGCCAGCAGCCCCCCGGACAGGGAAAGAAATGAAAAACTGTTTTTT.

Of note for this clonotype: The junction departs from the called germline gene at one end, perhaps through a read error. The rearrangement joins TRBV7-8 to TRBJ2-7; a possible D gene is TRBD2 (5 bases). The CDR3 has 15 residues. Germline V lookup: CDR1 SGHVS, CDR2 FQNEAQ. CDR3 loop: CASSLASGLSYGQYF. CDR3 coding DNA: TGTGCCAGCAGCTTAGCGAGTGGACTTTCCTACGGGCAGTACTTC.

The CDR3 sequence: CASSQDDEQGHEQYF. The CDR3 DNA reads as TGCGCCAGCAGCCAAGATGACGAACAGGGCCACGAGCAGTACTTC. The rearrangement links TRBV4-3 to TRBJ2-7; possibly TRBD1 for D (6 bases). Germline V lookup: CDR1 LGHNA, CDR2 YSLEER. V was shortened by 0 bases and J by 5 bases, with 14 bases between the two germline ends. The length of the CDR3 is 15 residues.

This rearrangement joins TRBV20-1 to TRBJ2-6, with unresolved D. CDR1 and CDR2 (germline): DFQATT, SNEGSKA (reference sequence). This CDR3 spans 14 amino acids. V was shortened by 4 bases and J by 0 bases, with 7 bases between the two germline ends. The CDR3 loop reads CSAKGSSGANVLTF. In DNA, the CDR3 is TGCAGTGCTAAGGGAAGCTCTGGGGCCAACGTCCTGACTTTC.

The chain is built from TRBV5-1 and TRBJ1-4; D call uncertain. Trimming shortened V by 7 bases and J by 5 bases, and 15 bases separated the two germline ends. CDR1 SGHRS and CDR2 YFSETQ come from the germline V gene. This CDR3 comprises 14 residues. CDR3 nucleotides: TGCGCCAGCGGAAAGGGTAGCGTAAATGAAAAACTGTTTTTT. It translates to CASGKGSVNEKLFF.

CDR3 DNA sequence: TGTGCCAGCAGCTCAAGGCTACGGGGAGTGCGGCTAGATACGCAGTATTTT. Encoded protein: CASSSRLRGVRLDTQYF. The chain recombines TRBV11-2 with TRBJ2-3; weak D call: TRBD2 (5 bases). Per the germline V gene, CDR1 is SGHAT and CDR2 is FQNNGV. CDR3 size: 17 residues. V lost 4 bases to trimming and J lost 5 bases, with 22 bases between them.

This chain uses TRBV6-5 with TRBJ2-7; no firm D call. Trimming removed 3 bases from V and 2 bases from J, with 8 bases in between. CDR3 length: 13 amino acids. Per germline, CDR1 MNHEY and CDR2 SVGAGI. The CDR3 nucleotides read TGTGCCAGCAGTTATTTCGTTACCTACGAGCAGTACTTC. This encodes CASSYFVTYEQYF.

The chain combines TRBV28 with TRBJ2-7; TRBD2 aligns across 7 bases. This CDR3 has 15 residues. Unmatched junction bases numbered 12, after V lost 8 bases and J lost 2 bases. Germline lookup yields CDR1 MDHEN and CDR2 SYDVKM. The DNA of the CDR3 is TGTGCCAGCTCCCAGGGACTACAAACCCCCTACGAGCAGTACTTC. It encodes CASSQGLQTPYEQYF.

This clonotype was seen more than once but under ten times. The chain recombines TRBV12-3 or TRBV12-4 with TRBJ2-3; 12 bases fit TRBD2. The CDR3 has 14 amino acids. V dropped 10 bases and J dropped 6; count of bases not matched to a gene: 8. The CDR3 spells CAINPSGRVDTQYF. For the CDR3, the DNA is TGTGCCATCAACCCTAGCGGGAGGGTTGATACGCAGTATTTT.

V and J are TRBV4-2 and TRBJ2-7; 10 nucleotides match TRBD2. V shed 2 bases, J shed 0 bases, and the junction held 4 bases outside the gene matches. CDR1 LGHNA and CDR2 YNFKEQ come from the germline V gene. This CDR3 is 16 amino acids long. The CDR3 DNA sequence: TGTGCCAGCAGCCAATCCGGGACTAGCGCCTCCTACGAGCAGTACTTC. Translating it yields CASSQSGTSASYEQYF.

The V gene is TRBV12-3 or TRBV12-4, the J gene TRBJ2-3, with D possibly being TRBD1 or TRBD2 (5 bases each). With 5 bases removed from V and 0 bases from J, the gap between germline ends came to 12 bases. This CDR3 has 15 residues. The CDR3 DNA follows: TGTGCCAGCAGTCCGAGGGGAACTAGCACAGATACGCAGTATTTT. This codes for CASSPRGTSTDTQYF.